This paragraph reports one T cell receptor (beta chain). Each 10 ml fresh peripheral blood draw supplied the PBMCs. Trimming cost V 4 bases and J 11 bases, with 15 bases left between them. This CDR3 spans 13 amino acids. Germline V gene sequence: CDR1 MNHEY, CDR2 SVGEGT. Amplification of TCR beta CDR3 regions used RNA as the template. The study used the HTBI primer set for a first-round RT-PCR of the TCR CDR3. From the multiplex PCR reads, TCRdb called clonotypes with MiXCR, one entry per CDR3 protein. Seen here are around 570,000 distinct CDR3 sequences, roughly 21% observed once, and the top ten hold less than 55%. The record originates from a study of T cells in Graves' hyperthyroidism and ophthalmopathy.

The source of this sequence is a man aged 40-49 years with Graves' ophthalmopathy. This chain joins TRBV6-2 or TRBV6-3 and TRBJ1-5; D not resolved. The sequencing input was blood. The CDR3 is CASSSAPYSSQHF. Written as DNA, the CDR3 is TGTGCCAGCAGTTCTGCCCCTTATAGCTCCCAGCATTTT.